These 8 T cell receptor beta chains were sequenced from one sample in a study of beta chain features in type 1 diabetes. Reverse transcription of all isolated RNA meant that expressed TCRB transcripts were sequenced. Produced via immunoSEQ multiplex PCR; TCRdb's table is partial and in-frame only. The profile covers 430,000 or so clones, with roughly 11% appearing a single time and 0.04% to 0.05% taken by the ten largest. Sequenced: naive CD4+ T cells from blood. The origin of the receptors is a woman aged 18-35 years in good health.

The CDR3 sequence is CASSQVGTGYEKLFF. DNA for the CDR3: TGCGCCAGCAGCCAAGTAGGGACAGGGTATGAAAAACTGTTTTTT. The chain is built from TRBV4-1 and TRBJ1-4, with 9 bases matching TRBD1. CDR3 length: 15 amino acids. CDR1 and CDR2 (germline): MGHRA, YSYEKL. V shed 1 base, J shed 6 bases, and the junction held 3 bases outside the gene matches.

This clone was seen more than once but under ten times. The chain is built from TRBV6-5 and TRBJ2-5; D gene ambiguous. The germline V gene has CDR1 MNHEY and CDR2 SVGAGI. This CDR3 comprises 12 residues. CDR3 coding DNA: TGTGTCACCGGCTCCTGGACAGAGACCCAGTACTTC. Encoded protein: CVTGSWTETQYF.

This clone occurred a few times. One end of the junction is discordant with germline, which a read error may explain. Other DNA variants within this sample encode the same CDR3. DNA of the CDR3: TGTGCCAGCAGTTTAGGGGCAGCCTCCTACGAGCAGTACTTC. Protein product: CASSLGAASYEQYF. The chain employs TRBV7-9 and TRBJ2-7; perhaps TRBD1 as D (5 bases). Germline CDR1 SEHNR, CDR2 FQNEAQ (reference sequence). The CDR3 is 14 amino acids.

This clone was detected only a few times. This chain links TRBV5-6 with TRBJ1-2; possibly TRBD1 for D (6 bases). Germline values: CDR1 SGHDT, CDR2 YYEEEE. The CDR3 runs to 14 residues. V was clipped by 4 bases and J by 5 bases, with 15 bases between them. CDR3 nucleotide sequence: TGTGCCAGCAGCCTCACCCTCACAGGGTATGGCTACACCTTC. This gives the protein CASSLTLTGYGYTF.

Only a few counts were recorded for this clone. This chain joins TRBV4-1 and TRBJ1-2; D is possibly TRBD1 (5 bases). V was pared by 3 bases and J by 5 bases, with 16 bases between. CDR1 is MGHRA and CDR2 is YSYEKL in the germline V gene. The CDR3 sequence is 15 residues long. DNA of the CDR3: TGCGCCAGCAGCCATGGCCGGGACCGAGGATATGGCTACACCTTC. It is translated as CASSHGRDRGYGYTF.

A few counts support this clone. This CDR3 reads CASRKRGTNYNEQFF. The CDR3 DNA follows: TGTGCCAGCAGGAAAAGGGGGACAAACTACAATGAGCAGTTCTTC. This rearrangement joins TRBV7-9 to TRBJ2-1, with D possibly TRBD1 on 6 matching bases. Trimming took off 6 bases at V and 3 bases at J, with 15 bases between the two ends. Germline V CDR1 and CDR2: SEHNR, FQNEAQ (reference sequence). CDR3 length: 15 amino acids.

The chain combines TRBV7-2 with TRBJ2-7, with D hard to call. The V gene's germline CDR1 is SGHTA and CDR2 FQGNSA. V dropped 4 bases and J dropped 2 bases, with 12 bases sitting between them. The CDR3 totals 14 residues. The CDR3 is CASSSGLVTYEQYV. The CDR3 coding sequence is TGTGCCAGCAGCTCTGGGCTGGTAACCTACGAGCAGTACGTC.

This rearrangement joins TRBV4-3 to TRBJ2-1; 11 nucleotides agree with TRBD2. Trimming took 4 bases from V and 7 from J; bases not matched to a gene: 12. The CDR3 consists of 17 residues. Germline values: CDR1 LGHNA, CDR2 YSLEER. The CDR3 nucleotides are TGCGCCAGCAGCCTTTCCTTAGCGGGAGGGGGGGATAATGAGCAGTTCTTC. The encoded protein is CASSLSLAGGGDNEQFF.